The T cell receptor beta chain under discussion was sequenced for a study of T cell responses to AZD1222 COVID-19 vaccine. Study-level results: Seropositivity was recorded at baseline in only 6 or 7 AZD1222 recipients.

V trimming: 5 bases; J trimming: 5 bases; junction bases outside the gene matches: 9. This CDR3 is built from 15 residues. CDR1 and CDR2 (germline): MNHEY, SMNVEV (reference sequence). Worth noting for this clone: The target antigen is unknown.

Second doses that came at about 4 or about 12 weeks were put together. The data were produced by immunoSEQ multiplex PCR, yet TCRdb's version contains in-frame clones alone and is incomplete. This table has approximately 170,000 clones, 90% to 95% appearing once. The clonotype originates from an adult who received the AZD1222 COVID-19 vaccine. This chain connects TRBV27 to TRBJ2-7; 10 nucleotides align to TRBD1. The material was peripheral blood, obtained 28 days after the second AZD1222 dose. The CDR3 sequence: CASSVRDRGVHEQYF. CDR3 DNA sequence: TGTGCCAGCAGTGTGCGGGACAGGGGCGTCCACGAGCAGTACTTC.